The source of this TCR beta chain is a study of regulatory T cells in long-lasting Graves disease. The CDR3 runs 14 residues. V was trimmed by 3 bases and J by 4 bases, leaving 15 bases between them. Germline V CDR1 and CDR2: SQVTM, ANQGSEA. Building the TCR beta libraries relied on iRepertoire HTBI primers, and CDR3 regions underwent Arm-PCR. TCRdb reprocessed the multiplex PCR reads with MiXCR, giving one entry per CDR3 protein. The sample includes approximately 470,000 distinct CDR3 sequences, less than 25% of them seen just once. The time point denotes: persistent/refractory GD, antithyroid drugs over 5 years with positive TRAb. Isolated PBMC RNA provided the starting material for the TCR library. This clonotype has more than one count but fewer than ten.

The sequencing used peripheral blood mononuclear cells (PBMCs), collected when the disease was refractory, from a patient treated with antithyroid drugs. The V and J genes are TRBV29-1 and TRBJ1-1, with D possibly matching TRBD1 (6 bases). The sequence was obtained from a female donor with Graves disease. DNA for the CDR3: TGCAGCGTTGAGCGACCAGGGGTTACCACTGAAGCTTTCTTT. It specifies CSVERPGVTTEAFF.